This T cell receptor beta chain was obtained from a study of cytomegalovirus exposure and HLA in healthy donors. The study's findings and limits: As a later analysis revealed, most CMV-associated TCR beta chains appeared HLA-restricted. In all likelihood, a cluster of highly shared sequence variants was a sequencing artifact. Another analysis was done later, and it associated around 16,000 TCR beta sequences with HLA alleles at 0.05 false discovery rate.

13 Jbeta primers and 60 Vbeta primers were used for the PCR. Sequencing used immunoSEQ multiplex PCR; TCRdb keeps in-frame clones, though not all of them. Here the sample spans 110,000 or so clones, 55% to 75% being singletons. As for the donors, each was a healthy bone marrow donor. This clone was detected only once. Its antigen is currently unknown. The sample consisted of PBMCs. The receptor comes from a woman aged 65 to 85 in good health and CMV-seropositive.

CDR3 bases: TGCGCCAGCAGCTTGGAAGGGGGCGGCACTGAAGCTTTCTTT. Its protein product is CASSLEGGGTEAFF. The chain recombines TRBV5-1 with TRBJ1-1; 7 bases are shared with TRBD1. The CDR3 contains 14 residues. Trimming removed 0 bases from V and 4 bases from J; junction bases left unmatched: 3. Looked up from germline, CDR1 is SGHRS and CDR2 is YFSETQ.